What follows is one T cell receptor beta chain and its context. The CDR3 totals 16 residues. The germline CDR1 and CDR2 sequences are SGDLS and YYNGEE. V lost 4 bases to trimming and J lost 5 bases; unmatched junction nucleotides: 8. The data were obtained in a study of shared clonotypes between healthy human individuals. Here immunoSEQ multiplex PCR was the method, and the copy in TCRdb shows in-frame clones only, minus some. The sample consists of about 1 million clones, 75% of them appearing once. The receptor comes from a young man in good health. The chain joins TRBV9 to TRBJ2-5, with 13 nucleotides matching TRBD2. The sequenced material came from memory CD4+ T cells sorted from blood. Subset given: CD45RA-negative fraction. CDR3 amino acids: CASSLLAGGPWETQYF. The CDR3 DNA follows: TGTGCCAGCAGCCTACTAGCGGGAGGGCCCTGGGAGACCCAGTACTTC. The full variable domain, with the rest looked up from reference TRBV9 and TRBJ2-5, is DSGVTQTPKHLITATGQRVTLRCSPRSGDLSVYWYQQSLDQGLQFLIQYYNGEERAKGNILERFSAQQFPDLHSELNLSSLELGDSALYFCASSLLAGGPWETQYFGPGTRLLVL.